Listed here are 2 T cell receptor beta chains from one sample, sequenced in a study of T cells in Graves' hyperthyroidism and ophthalmopathy. What was amplified from RNA transcripts were TCR beta CDR3 regions. HTBI primers drove first-round RT-PCR of the TCR CDR3. TCRdb re-called the multiplex PCR reads with MiXCR, one entry per CDR3 protein. This table holds fewer than 350,000 distinct CDR3 sequences, roughly 15% found once. The sample taken for sequencing was blood. The receptors originated from a woman aged 50 to 65 with Graves' hyperthyroidism that later progressed to Graves' ophthalmopathy.

CDR3 loop: CSANPQLDDYTF. As DNA, the CDR3 is TGCAGTGCTAATCCCCAGCTCGATGACTACACCTTC. The chain carries TRBV20-1 and TRBJ1-2, with D unclear. Between the trimmed V and J ends, which lost 4 bases and 10 bases, there was a span of 16 bases. The CDR3 has 12 amino acids. The germline V gene encodes CDR1 DFQATT and CDR2 SNEGSKA (reference sequence).

This clonotype was seen many times. The V gene is TRBV27, the J gene TRBJ2-3, with 7 bases lining up with TRBD2. Trimming took 10 bases from V and 4 from J; bases not matched to a gene: 11. The CDR3 spans 14 residues. Germline V CDR1 and CDR2: MNHEY, SMNVEV (reference sequence). The CDR3 is CAIVDLGGADTQYF. CDR3 nucleotides: TGTGCCATCGTCGACTTGGGGGGGGCAGATACGCAGTATTTT.